What follows are 9 T cell receptor beta chains derived from one specimen sequenced in a study of breast tumors, draining lymph nodes, adjacent tissues. MiXCR, applied by TCRdb to the multiplex PCR reads, yields one record per CDR3 protein. Of approximately 130,000 distinct CDR3 sequences in the sample, 21% were seen once. Axillary draining lymph nodes of breast cancer patients supplied the node samples. The source material was axillary lymph node tissue. The receptors come from a female donor with breast cancer. Some clones in this sample may be carry-over from other donors' samples.

Worth noting for this clonotype: A much larger clone lies a single base off, so this may be a read error. The V call is TRBV6-2 or TRBV6-3, the J call TRBJ2-7, with D uncertain. This CDR3 region has 12 residues. CDR1 MNHEY and CDR2 SVGEGT come from the germline V gene. The CDR3 region is CASGYDGYEQYF. The CDR3 coding sequence is TGTGCCAGCGGTTATGACGGCTACGAGCAGTACTTC.

Ten or more counts support this clonotype. V and J are TRBV30 and TRBJ1-6; D remains unclear. Trimming stripped 0 bases from V and 7 bases from J, with 7 bases between. There are 13 residues in the CDR3. CDR1 is GTSNPN and CDR2 is SVGIG in the germline V gene (reference sequence). The CDR3 DNA is TGTGCCTGGAGTGTCGGCAGAAATTCACCCCTCCACTTT. Encoded protein: CAWSVGRNSPLHF.

This clonotype was observed many times. This chain connects TRBV2 to TRBJ2-3; 14 nucleotides agree with TRBD2. CDR1 is SNHLY, CDR2 FYNNEI, per germline. V lost 6 bases and J lost 0; bases outside the gene matches: 5. CDR3 length: 17 amino acids. The CDR3 region has the DNA TGTGCCAGCAGGGCGGGACTAGCGGGGGCTAGCACAGATACGCAGTATTTT. Amino acid sequence: CASRAGLAGASTDTQYF.

In its sample, this clonotype was seen many times. The V and J genes are TRBV30 and TRBJ1-2, with 7 bases aligning to TRBD1. The CDR3 is 13 residues long. CDR1 is GTSNPN, CDR2 SVGIG, per germline (reference sequence). V lost 3 bases, J lost 1 base, and 2 bases stayed unmatched. CDR3 sequence (DNA): TGTGCCTGGAGGCGGGACAGTAACTATGGCTACACCTTC. Its protein product is CAWRRDSNYGYTF.

The sample holds many counts of this clonotype. The rearrangement uses TRBV7-2 and TRBJ1-6, with D possibly being TRBD1 (5 bases). The CDR3 is 12 residues long. CDR1 SGHTA and CDR2 FQGNSA come from the germline V gene. V was pared by 6 bases and J by 8 bases, with 8 bases between. CDR3 nucleotides: TGTGCCAGCAGAGCAGGGTATTCACCCCTCCACTTT. This sequence encodes CASRAGYSPLHF.

This clonotype was counted at least ten times. In DNA, the CDR3 is TGTGCCAGCAGTTTAGGGCAGCCGTACAATGAGCAGTTCTTC. This gives the protein CASSLGQPYNEQFF. This chain links TRBV12-3 or TRBV12-4 with TRBJ2-1; the D is unclear. The CDR3 runs to 14 residues. The V and J ends lost 1 base and 4 bases respectively, with 8 bases between them.

As for this clonotype: The junction shows a germline mismatch at one end, possibly a read error. The rearrangement links TRBV6-1 to TRBJ2-7, with unresolved D. CDR1 is MNHNS, CDR2 SASEGT, per germline. CDR3 length equals 11 residues. In DNA, the CDR3 is TGTGCCAGCAGCGCTGGTTACGGGCAGTACTTC. Encoded protein: CASSAGYGQYF.

There are many counts of this clonotype. The gene calls are TRBV6-5 and TRBJ2-7, with D perhaps matching TRBD1 (5 bases). The CDR3 has 13 residues. Germline CDR1 and CDR2: MNHEY and SVGAGI. Trimming cost V 5 bases and J 4 bases, with 12 bases left between them. CDR3 loop: CASSPLTAYEQYF. For the CDR3, the DNA is TGTGCCAGCAGTCCATTGACAGCTTACGAGCAGTACTTC.

This clonotype was recorded many times. The rearrangement uses TRBV20-1 and TRBJ2-5, with D perhaps matching TRBD1 (6 bases). This CDR3 is built from 16 residues. Trimming removed 5 bases at V and 5 bases at J, with 24 bases between. From germline, CDR1 is DFQATT and CDR2 SNEGSKA (reference sequence). In DNA form, the CDR3 reads TGCAGTGCTTTCCTCAACCGGGACATCTTTAGGGAGACCCAGTACTTC. It encodes CSAFLNRDIFRETQYF.